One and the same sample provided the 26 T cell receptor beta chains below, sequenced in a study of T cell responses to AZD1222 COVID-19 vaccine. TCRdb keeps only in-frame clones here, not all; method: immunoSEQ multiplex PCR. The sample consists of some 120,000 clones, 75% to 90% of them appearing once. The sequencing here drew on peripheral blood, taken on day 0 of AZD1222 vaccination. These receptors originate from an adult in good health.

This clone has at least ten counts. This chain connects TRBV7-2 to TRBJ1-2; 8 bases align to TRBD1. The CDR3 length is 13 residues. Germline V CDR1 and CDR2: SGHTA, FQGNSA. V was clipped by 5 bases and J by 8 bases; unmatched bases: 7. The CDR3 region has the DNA TGTGCCAGCAGCCACCAGACAGGGGCCGGCTACACCTTC. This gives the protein CASSHQTGAGYTF.

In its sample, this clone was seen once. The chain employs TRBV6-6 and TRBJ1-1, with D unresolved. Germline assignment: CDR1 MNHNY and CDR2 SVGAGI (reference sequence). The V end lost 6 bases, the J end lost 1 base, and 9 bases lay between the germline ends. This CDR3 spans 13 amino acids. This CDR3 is CASRFSPNTEAFF. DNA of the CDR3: TGTGCCAGCAGATTCAGCCCGAACACTGAAGCTTTCTTT.

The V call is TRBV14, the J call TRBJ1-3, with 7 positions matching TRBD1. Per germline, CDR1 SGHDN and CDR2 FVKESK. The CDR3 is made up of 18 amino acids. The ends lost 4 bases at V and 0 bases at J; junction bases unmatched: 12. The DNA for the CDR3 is TGTGCCAGCAGCCTCGGGACAGTAGTATGGGGCTCTGGAAACACCATATATTTT. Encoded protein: CASSLGTVVWGSGNTIYF.

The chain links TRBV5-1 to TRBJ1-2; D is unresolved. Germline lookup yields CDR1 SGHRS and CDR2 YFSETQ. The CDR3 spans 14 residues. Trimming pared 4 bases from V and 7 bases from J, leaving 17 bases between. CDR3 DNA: TGCGCCAGCAGCCCCGGACCCGTTCCTCCTGGCTACACCTTC. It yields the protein CASSPGPVPPGYTF. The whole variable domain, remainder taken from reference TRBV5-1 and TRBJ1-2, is KAGVTQTPRYLIKTRGQQVTLSCSPISGHRSVSWYQQTPGQGLQFLFEYFSETQRNKGNFPGRFSGRQFSNSRSEMNVSTLELGDSALYLCASSPGPVPPGYTFGSGTRLTVV.

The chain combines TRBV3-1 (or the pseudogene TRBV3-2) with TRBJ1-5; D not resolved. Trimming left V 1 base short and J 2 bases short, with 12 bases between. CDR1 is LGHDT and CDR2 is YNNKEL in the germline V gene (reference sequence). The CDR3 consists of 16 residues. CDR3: CASSQGLLQGNQPQHF. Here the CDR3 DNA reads TGTGCCAGCAGCCAAGGCCTATTGCAGGGCAATCAGCCCCAGCATTTT.

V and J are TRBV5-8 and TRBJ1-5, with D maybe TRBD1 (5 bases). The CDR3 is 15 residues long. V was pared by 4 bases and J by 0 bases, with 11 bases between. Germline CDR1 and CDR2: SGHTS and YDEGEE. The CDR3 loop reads CASSPGTVSNQPQHF. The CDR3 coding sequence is TGTGCCAGCAGCCCGGGGACTGTTAGCAATCAGCCCCAGCATTTT.

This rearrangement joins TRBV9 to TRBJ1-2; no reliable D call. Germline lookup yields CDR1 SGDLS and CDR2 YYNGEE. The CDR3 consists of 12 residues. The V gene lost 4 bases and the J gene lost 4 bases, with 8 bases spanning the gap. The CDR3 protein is CASSRVGYGYTF. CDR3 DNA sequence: TGTGCCAGCAGCCGGGTGGGCTATGGCTACACCTTC.

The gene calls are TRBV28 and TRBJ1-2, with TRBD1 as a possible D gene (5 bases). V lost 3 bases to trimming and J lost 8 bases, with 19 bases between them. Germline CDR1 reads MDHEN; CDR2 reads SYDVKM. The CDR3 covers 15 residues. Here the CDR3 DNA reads TGTGCCAGCAGTTTGGGCCGGGACCTCGTCCGCGGCTACACCTTC. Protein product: CASSLGRDLVRGYTF.

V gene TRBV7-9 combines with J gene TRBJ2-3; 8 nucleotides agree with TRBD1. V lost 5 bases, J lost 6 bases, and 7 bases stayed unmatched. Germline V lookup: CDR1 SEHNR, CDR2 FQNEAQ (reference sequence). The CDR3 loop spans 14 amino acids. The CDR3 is CASSLGQGRDTQYF. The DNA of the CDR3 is TGTGCCAGCAGCCTCGGACAGGGAAGGGATACGCAGTATTTT.

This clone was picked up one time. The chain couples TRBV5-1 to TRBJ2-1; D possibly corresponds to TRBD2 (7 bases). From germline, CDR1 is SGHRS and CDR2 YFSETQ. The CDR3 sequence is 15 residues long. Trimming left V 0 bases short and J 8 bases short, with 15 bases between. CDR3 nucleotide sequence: TGCGCCAGCAGCTTGGGGCGGGGGCGCATGGATGAGCAGTTCTTC. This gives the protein CASSLGRGRMDEQFF.

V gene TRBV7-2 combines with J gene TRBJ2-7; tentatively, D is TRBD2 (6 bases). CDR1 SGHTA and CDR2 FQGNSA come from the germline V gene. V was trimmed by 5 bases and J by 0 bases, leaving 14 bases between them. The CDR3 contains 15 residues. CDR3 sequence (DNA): TGTGCCAGCAGCCCCGGAGGGTCTACCTCCTACGAGCAGTACTTC. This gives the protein CASSPGGSTSYEQYF.

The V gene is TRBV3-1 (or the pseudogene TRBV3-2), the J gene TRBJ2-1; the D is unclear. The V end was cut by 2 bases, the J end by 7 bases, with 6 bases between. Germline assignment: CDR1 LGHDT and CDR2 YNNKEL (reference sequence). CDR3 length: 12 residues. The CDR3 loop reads CASSQWGNEQFF. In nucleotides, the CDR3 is TGTGCCAGCAGCCAATGGGGTAATGAGCAGTTCTTC.

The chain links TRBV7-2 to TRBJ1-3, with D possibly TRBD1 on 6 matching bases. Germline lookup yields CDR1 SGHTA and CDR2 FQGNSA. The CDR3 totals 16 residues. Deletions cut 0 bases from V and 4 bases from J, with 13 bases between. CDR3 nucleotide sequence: TGTGCCAGCAGCTTAGCCCCGGAAGGGGGAGGAAACACCATATATTTT. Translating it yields CASSLAPEGGGNTIYF. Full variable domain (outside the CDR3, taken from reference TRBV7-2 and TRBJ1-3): GAGVSQSPSNKVTEKGKDVELRCDPISGHTALYWYRQSLGQGLEFLIYFQGNSAPDKSGLPSDRFSAERTGGSVSTLTIQRTQQEDSAVYLCASSLAPEGGGNTIYFGEGSWLTVV.

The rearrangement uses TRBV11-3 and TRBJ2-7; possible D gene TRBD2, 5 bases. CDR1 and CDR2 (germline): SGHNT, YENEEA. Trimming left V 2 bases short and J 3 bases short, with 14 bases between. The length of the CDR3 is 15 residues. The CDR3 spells CASSLLRERDYEQYF. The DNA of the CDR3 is TGTGCCAGCAGCTTACTGAGGGAAAGGGACTACGAGCAGTACTTC.

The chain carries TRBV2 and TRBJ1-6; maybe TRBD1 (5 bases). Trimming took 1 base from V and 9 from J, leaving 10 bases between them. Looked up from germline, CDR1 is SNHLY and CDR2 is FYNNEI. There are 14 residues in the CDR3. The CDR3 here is CASSEGQGGSPLHF. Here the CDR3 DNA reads TGTGCCAGCAGTGAAGGCCAGGGTGGTTCACCCCTCCACTTT.

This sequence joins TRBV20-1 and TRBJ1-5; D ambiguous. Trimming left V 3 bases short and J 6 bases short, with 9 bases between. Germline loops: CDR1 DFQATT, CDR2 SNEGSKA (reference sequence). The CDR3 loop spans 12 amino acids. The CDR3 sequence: CSASNYGQPQHF. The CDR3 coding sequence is TGCAGTGCTAGTAATTATGGTCAGCCCCAGCATTTT.

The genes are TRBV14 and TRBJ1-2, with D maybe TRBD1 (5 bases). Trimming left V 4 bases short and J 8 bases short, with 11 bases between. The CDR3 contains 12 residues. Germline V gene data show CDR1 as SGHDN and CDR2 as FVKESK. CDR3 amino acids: CASSREAGGYTF. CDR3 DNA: TGTGCCAGCAGCCGCGAAGCAGGGGGCTACACCTTC.

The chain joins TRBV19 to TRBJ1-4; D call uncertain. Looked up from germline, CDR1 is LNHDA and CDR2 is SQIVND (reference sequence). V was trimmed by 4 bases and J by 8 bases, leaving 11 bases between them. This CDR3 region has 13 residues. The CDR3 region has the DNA TGTGCCAGTAGTACCCCGGTAGGGGAAAAACTGTTTTTT. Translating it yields CASSTPVGEKLFF.

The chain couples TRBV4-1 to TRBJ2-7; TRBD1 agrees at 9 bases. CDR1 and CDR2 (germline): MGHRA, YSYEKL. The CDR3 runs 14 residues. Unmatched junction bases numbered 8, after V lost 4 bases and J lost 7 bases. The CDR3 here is CASSLRDRVDEQYF. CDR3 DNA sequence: TGCGCCAGCAGCCTCCGGGACAGGGTCGATGAGCAGTACTTC.

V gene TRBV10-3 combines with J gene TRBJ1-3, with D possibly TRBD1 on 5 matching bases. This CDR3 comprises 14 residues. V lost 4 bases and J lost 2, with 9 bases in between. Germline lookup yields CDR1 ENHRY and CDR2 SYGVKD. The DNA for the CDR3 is TGTGCCATCAGTGGACAGCTTGCTGGAAACACCATATATTTT. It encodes CAISGQLAGNTIYF.

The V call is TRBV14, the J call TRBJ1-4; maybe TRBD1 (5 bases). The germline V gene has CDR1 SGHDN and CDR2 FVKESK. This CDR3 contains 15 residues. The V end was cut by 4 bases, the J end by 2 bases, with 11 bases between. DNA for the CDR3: TGTGCCAGCAGCCCCTACAGGTCCACTAATGAAAAACTGTTTTTT. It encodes CASSPYRSTNEKLFF.

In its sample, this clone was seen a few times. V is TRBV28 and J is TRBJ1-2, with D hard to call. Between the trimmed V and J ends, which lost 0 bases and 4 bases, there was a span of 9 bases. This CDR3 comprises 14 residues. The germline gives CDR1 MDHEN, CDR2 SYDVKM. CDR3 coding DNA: TGTGCCAGCAGTTTATGGGAGACCGCCTATGGCTACACCTTC. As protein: CASSLWETAYGYTF.

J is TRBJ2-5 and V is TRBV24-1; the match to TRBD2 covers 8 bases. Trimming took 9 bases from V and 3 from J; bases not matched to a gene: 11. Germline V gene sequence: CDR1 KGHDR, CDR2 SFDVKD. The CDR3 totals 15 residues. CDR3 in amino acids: CATGEFAGGKETQYF. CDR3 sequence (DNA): TGTGCCACCGGGGAATTCGCGGGGGGAAAAGAGACCCAGTACTTC.

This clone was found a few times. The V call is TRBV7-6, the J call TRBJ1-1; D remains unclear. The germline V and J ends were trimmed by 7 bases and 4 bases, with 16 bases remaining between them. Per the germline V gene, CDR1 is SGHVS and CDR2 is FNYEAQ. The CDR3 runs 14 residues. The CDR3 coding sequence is TGTGCCAGCACCCCGGAAGCATCCGCCACTGAAGCTTTCTTT. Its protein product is CASTPEASATEAFF.

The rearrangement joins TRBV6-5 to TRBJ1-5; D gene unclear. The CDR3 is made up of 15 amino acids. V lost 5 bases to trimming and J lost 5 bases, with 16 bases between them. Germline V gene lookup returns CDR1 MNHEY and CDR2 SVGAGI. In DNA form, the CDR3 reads TGTGCCAGCAGTCCTGACAAGGGCTGGGATCAGCCCCAGCATTTT. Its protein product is CASSPDKGWDQPQHF.

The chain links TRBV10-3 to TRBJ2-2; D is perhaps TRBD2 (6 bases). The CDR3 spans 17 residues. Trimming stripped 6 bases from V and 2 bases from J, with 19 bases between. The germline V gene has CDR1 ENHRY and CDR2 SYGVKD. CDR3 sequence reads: CAIRGTVSATNTGELFF. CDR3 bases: TGTGCCATCAGGGGGACTGTCTCAGCGACCAACACCGGGGAGCTGTTTTTT.